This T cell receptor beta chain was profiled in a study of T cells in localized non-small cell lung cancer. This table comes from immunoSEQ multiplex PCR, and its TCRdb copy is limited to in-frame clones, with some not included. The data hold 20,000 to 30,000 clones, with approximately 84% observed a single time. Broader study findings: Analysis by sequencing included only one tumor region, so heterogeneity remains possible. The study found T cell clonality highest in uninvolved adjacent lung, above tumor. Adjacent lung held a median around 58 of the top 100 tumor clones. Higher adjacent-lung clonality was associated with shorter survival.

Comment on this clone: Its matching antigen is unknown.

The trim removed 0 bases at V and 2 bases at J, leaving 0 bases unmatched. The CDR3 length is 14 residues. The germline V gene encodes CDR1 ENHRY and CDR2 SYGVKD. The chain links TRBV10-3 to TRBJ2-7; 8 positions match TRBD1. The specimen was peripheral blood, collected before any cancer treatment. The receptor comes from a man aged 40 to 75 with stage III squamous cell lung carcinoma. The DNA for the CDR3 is TGTGCCATCAGTGAGTCGACAGGGGCCTACGAGCAGTACGTC. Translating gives CAISESTGAYEQYV.